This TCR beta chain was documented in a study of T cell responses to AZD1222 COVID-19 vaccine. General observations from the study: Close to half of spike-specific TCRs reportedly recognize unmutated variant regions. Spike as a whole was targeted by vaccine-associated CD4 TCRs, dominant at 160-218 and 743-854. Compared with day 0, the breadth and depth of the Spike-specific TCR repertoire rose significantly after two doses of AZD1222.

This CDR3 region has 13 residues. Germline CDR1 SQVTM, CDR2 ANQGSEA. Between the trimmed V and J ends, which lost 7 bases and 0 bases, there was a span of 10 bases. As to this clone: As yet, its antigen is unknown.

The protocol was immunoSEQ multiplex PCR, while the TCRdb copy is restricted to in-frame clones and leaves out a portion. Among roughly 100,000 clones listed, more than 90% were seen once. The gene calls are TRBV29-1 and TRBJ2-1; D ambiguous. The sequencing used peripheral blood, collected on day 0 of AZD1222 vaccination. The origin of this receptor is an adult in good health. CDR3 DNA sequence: TGCAGCGGGTCGACGCTCTCCTACAATGAGCAGTTCTTC. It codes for CSGSTLSYNEQFF.